This T cell receptor beta chain was identified in a study of CD8 T cells in Susac syndrome. General study findings and limits: It was acknowledged in the study that its TCR sequencing and HLA analysis involved a relatively small number of individuals.

Blood CD8+ and CD4+ T cells underwent high-throughput TCR beta sequencing. TEMRA cells were FACS-enriched, with CD8+ and CD4+ T cells isolated negatively. A quantity of roughly 0.5 to 1 ug RNA underwent reverse transcription using random hexamers. An immunoSEQ multiplex PCR generated amplified TCR beta CDR3 products spanning 54 Vbeta and 13 Jbeta. TCRdb redid the calling of the immunoSEQ multiplex PCR reads with MiXCR, one entry per CDR3 protein. The sample yields more than 250,000 distinct CDR3 sequences, just over 90% seen once. Note on this clonotype: As yet, its antigen is unknown.

The CDR3 runs 13 residues. Germline V gives CDR1 DFQATT, CDR2 SNEGSKA (reference sequence). Trimming took 0 bases from V and 0 from J, leaving 5 bases between them. V gene TRBV20-1 combines with J gene TRBJ1-2; D ambiguous. The specimen was CD4+ T cells from PBMCs. The origin of this receptor is a human donor with multiple sclerosis. The CDR3 DNA reads as TGCAGTGCTAGAGATCCAGCTAACTATGGCTACACCTTC. Its translation is CSARDPANYGYTF.